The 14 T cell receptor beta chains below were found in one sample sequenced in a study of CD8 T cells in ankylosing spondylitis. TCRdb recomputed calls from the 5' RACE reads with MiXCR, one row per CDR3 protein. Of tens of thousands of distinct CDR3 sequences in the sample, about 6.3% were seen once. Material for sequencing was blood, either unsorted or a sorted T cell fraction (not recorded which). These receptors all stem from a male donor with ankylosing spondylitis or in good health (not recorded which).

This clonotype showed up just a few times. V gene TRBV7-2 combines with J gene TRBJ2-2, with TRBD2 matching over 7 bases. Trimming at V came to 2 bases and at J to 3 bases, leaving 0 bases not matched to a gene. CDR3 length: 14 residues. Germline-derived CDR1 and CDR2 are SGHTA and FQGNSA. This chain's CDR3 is CASSLSGDTGELFF. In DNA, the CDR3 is TGTGCCAGCAGCTTAAGCGGGGACACCGGGGAGCTGTTTTTT.

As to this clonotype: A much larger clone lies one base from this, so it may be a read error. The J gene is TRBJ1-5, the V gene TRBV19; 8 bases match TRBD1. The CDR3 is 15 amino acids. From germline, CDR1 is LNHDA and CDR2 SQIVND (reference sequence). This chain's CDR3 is CASSTGTGPDQLQHF. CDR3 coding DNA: TGTGCCAGTAGTACGGGGACAGGACCCGATCAGCTCCAGCATTTT.

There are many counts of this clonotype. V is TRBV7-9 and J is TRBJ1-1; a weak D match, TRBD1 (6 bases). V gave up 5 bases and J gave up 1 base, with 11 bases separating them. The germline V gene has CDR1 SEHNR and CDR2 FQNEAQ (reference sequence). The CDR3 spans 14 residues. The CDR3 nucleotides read TGTGCCAGCAGCAGGACAGTGTCGAACACTGAAGCTTTCTTT. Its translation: CASSRTVSNTEAFF.

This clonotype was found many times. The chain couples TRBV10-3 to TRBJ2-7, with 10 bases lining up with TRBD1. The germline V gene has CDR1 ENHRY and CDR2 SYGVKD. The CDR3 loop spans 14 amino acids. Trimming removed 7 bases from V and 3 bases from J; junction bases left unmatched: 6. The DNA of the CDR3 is TGTGCCATCACTACCAGGACAGGGGGCTACGAGCAGTACTTC. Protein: CAITTRTGGYEQYF.

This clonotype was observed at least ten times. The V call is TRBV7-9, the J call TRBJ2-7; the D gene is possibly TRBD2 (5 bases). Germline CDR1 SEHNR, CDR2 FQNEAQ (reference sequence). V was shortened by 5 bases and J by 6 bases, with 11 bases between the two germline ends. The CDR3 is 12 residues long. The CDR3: CASSPRGVEQYF. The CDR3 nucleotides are TGTGCCAGCAGCCCACGGGGTGTCGAGCAGTACTTC.

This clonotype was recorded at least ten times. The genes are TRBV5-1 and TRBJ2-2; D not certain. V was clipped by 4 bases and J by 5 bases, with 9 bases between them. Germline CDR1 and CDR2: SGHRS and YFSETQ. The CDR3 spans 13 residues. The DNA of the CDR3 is TGCGCCAGCAGCCCGCTAGGGACCGGGGAGCTGTTTTTT. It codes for CASSPLGTGELFF.

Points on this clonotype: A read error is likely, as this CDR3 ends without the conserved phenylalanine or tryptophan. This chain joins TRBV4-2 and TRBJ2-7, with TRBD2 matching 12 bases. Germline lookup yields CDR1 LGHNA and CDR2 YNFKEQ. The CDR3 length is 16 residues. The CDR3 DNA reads TGTGCCACCAGCCCGGGGACTAGCGGGTTTAGGTACGAGCAGTACCTC. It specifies CATSPGTSGFRYEQYL.

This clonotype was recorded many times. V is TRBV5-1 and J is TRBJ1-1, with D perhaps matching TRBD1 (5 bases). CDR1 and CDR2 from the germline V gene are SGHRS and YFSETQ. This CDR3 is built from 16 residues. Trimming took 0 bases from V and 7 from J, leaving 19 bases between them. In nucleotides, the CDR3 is TGCGCCAGCAGCTTGGCGCCTACTTCGGGGGGGTATGAAGCTTTCTTT. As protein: CASSLAPTSGGYEAFF.

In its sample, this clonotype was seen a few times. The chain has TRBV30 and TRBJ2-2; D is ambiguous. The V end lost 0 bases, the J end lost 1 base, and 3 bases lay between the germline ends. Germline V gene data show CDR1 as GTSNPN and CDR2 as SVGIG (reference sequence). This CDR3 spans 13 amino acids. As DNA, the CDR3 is TGTGCCTGGAGTGTGGTGAACACCGGGGAGCTGTTTTTT. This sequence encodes CAWSVVNTGELFF.

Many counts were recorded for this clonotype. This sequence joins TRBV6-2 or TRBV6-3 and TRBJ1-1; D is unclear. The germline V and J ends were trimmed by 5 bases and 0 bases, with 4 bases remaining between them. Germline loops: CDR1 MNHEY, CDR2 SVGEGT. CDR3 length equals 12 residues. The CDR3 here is CASSSVNTEAFF. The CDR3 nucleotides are TGTGCCAGCAGTAGTGTGAACACTGAAGCTTTCTTT.

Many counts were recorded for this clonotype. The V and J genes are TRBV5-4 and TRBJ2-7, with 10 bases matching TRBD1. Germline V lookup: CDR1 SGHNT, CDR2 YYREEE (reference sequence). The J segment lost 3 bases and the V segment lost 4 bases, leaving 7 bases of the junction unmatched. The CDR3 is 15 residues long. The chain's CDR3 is CASSPRQGADYEQYF. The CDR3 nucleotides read TGTGCCAGCAGCCCTAGACAGGGGGCGGACTACGAGCAGTACTTC. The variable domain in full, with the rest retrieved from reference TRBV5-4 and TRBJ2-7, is ETGVTQSPTHLIKTRGQQVTLRCSSQSGHNTVSWYQQALGQGPQFIFQYYREEENGRGNFPPRFSGLQFPNYSSELNVNALELDDSALYLCASSPRQGADYEQYFGPGTRLTVT.

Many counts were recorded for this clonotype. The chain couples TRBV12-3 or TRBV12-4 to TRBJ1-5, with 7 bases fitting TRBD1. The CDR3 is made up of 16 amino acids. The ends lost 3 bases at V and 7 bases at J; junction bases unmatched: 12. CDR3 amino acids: CASSFFQATGNQPQHF. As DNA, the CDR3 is TGTGCCAGCAGTTTCTTTCAGGCGACAGGGAACCAGCCCCAGCATTTT.

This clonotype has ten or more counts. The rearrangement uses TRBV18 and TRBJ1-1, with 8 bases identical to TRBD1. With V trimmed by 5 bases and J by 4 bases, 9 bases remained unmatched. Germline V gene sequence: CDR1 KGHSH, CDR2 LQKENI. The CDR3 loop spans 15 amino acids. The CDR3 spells CASSEAPGTGTEAFF. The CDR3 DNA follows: TGTGCCAGCTCAGAAGCCCCCGGGACAGGCACTGAAGCTTTCTTT.

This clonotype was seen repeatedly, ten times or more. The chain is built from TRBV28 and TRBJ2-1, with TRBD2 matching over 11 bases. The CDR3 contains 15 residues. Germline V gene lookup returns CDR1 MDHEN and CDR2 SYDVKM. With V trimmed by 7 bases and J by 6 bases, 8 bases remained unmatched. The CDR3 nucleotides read TGTGCCAGCAAACTAGCGGGAGATACGGGCAATGAGCAGTTCTTC. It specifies CASKLAGDTGNEQFF.